The subject of this entry is one TCR beta chain. In its sample, this clonotype was seen many times. This clone's antigen is unknown. No base qualities exist here, and no much larger clone lies one base off it. The data stem from a study of spatial heterogeneity in lung cancer (dated by TCRdb to the late 2010s). About the study as a whole: More beta-chain than alpha-chain transcripts were consistently detected, likely reflecting higher beta-chain transcript abundance. In tumor regions, TCR transcript counts showed a strong correlation with a T cell transcriptional module score derived from matched bulk RNA-seq. In the raw uncorrected reads, each unique combination of TCR and UMI appeared more than ten times on average. The study quantitatively compared TCR alpha and beta repertoires across multiple tumor regions, matched nontumor lung and blood in non-small cell lung cancer. TCR repertoire features were related to nonsynonymous mutation counts determined by whole-exome sequencing of tumor tissue. At surgery, 220 tumor regions, around 64 matched nontumor lung samples and more than 50 PBMC samples were TCR-sequenced for both alpha and beta chains. Broader findings and caveats from the paper: Counts of ubiquitous and regional expanded TCRs correlated with counts of ubiquitous and regional nonsynonymous mutations, respectively. TCR-seq coverage of tumor T cells was estimated at only roughly 6.6% for alpha chains and more than 11% for beta chains. A correlation was observed between the number of expanded intratumoral alpha and beta TCRs and the tumor nonsynonymous mutation count. Additional single-cell paired TCR alpha and beta sequencing was considered necessary to confirm, at a functional level, the hypothesis that regional TCRs recognize regional mutations.

Library preparation used 5' RACE. The sequencer listed for this sample is NextSeq 500. To allow correction of PCR and sequencing errors, the TCR library protocol tagged every TCR cDNA molecule with a unique molecular identifier. Turning to the authors' computational methods: Decombinator tools were used for TCR identification, UMI-based error correction and CDR3 extraction. Expanded TCRs were defined as those above a frequency of 2 per 1,000, corresponding to the top 1% of the tumor frequency distribution. Expanded tumor TCRs statistically deemed absent (corrected P<0.05) from at least one tumor region were classed as regional, and all other expanded tumor TCRs were classed as ubiquitous. Rényi diversity was computed with the R vegan package after subsampling each repertoire 100 times to 5,000 TCRs. To build CDR3 similarity networks, amino acid triplet string-kernel similarity was used, and CDR3s were connected when their pairwise similarity was above 0.82. TCRdb passed the public sequencing reads through fastp at Q25 and MiXCR, retaining productive beta sequences. Rows are combined by CDR3 protein, so each entry shows the most common genes and DNA. TCRdb, rather than the study authors, made the V and J calls. The table for this sample lists 7,000 to 10,000 distinct CDR3 sequences; 2.9% of them were counted only once. The top ten constitute roughly 13% of the sample.

The time point label of this sample denotes: sample taken at primary tumor resection. Donors were 70 or so patients with early-stage, untreated non-small cell lung cancer from the lung TRACERx cohort. Whole RNA extracted from tumor and nontumor lung tissue, or from cryopreserved PBMC samples, was used for TCR sequencing without cell sorting. Patients were selected for TCR sequencing only if sufficient RNA was available from at least two tumor regions. Before selection, tumor and adjacent nontumor lung specimens were reviewed by a lung pathologist. The CDR3, from cysteine to phenylalanine, totals 11 residues. The sequence is cut down to CDR3 DNA, 33 bases in frame from base 1. CDR1 and CDR2, per the germline V gene, are SGHRS and YFSETQ. Deletion took 4 bases off V and 3 bases off J, with a span of 5 bases between the germline ends.

The rearranged chain carries TRBV5-1 and TRBJ2-7, with no reliable assignment of the D segment. The sequencing here drew on lung tumor tissue, taken at surgery. The receptor was derived from a male donor with early-stage non-small cell lung cancer. The DNA reads as follows: TGCGCCAGCAGCCGAAACTACGAGCAGTACTTC. Protein translation: CASSRNYEQYF.